Each of the 20 T cell receptor beta chains below was sequenced from the same sample in a study of prognosis after radiotherapy for stage I lung cancer. Genomic DNA served as the source from which two-round multiplex PCR generated TCR beta CDR3 amplicons. Gene-specific primers for each TRBV and TRBJ gene drove first-round PCR. Each CDR3 protein gets one entry after TCRdb re-called the multiplex PCR reads with MiXCR. The repertoire holds fewer than 50,000 distinct CDR3 sequences, roughly 24% seen once, with less than 30% in the top ten. Sequenced material: PBMCs, taken before or after stereotactic body radiation therapy (not recorded which). These receptors all come from a donor at least 50 years old with non-small cell lung cancer.

Ten or more counts support this clonotype. The chain is built from TRBV6-1 and TRBJ1-6; maybe TRBD1 (6 bases). The V end was cut by 9 bases, the J end by 5 bases, with 11 bases between. Germline V gene lookup returns CDR1 MNHNS and CDR2 SASEGT. The CDR3 length is 13 residues. The CDR3 is CASRQANNSPLHF. The CDR3 DNA is TGTGCCAGTCGACAGGCAAATAATTCACCCCTCCACTTT.

This clonotype was seen many times. The CDR3 loop is CASSVLGGDAYNEQFF. The CDR3 DNA follows: TGTGCCAGCAGCGTACTGGGGGGGGACGCCTACAATGAGCAGTTCTTC. This sequence joins TRBV9 and TRBJ2-1; 7 bases agree with TRBD2. The germline gives CDR1 SGDLS, CDR2 YYNGEE. This CDR3 comprises 16 residues. J lost 2 bases, V lost 1 base, and 6 bases had no gene match.

This clonotype came up many times. V usage is TRBV2 and J usage is TRBJ1-6, with D uncertain. Germline V gene lookup returns CDR1 SNHLY and CDR2 FYNNEI. The CDR3 totals 13 residues. The V gene lost 4 bases and the J gene lost 8 bases, with 9 bases spanning the gap. The CDR3 nucleotides read TGTGCCAGCAGTGCGGACTTCTATTCACCCCTCCACTTT. Translation gives CASSADFYSPLHF.

This clonotype was counted many times. This chain joins TRBV7-9 and TRBJ2-5; no firm D call. The CDR3 runs to 11 residues. V was clipped by 1 base and J by 7 bases, with 4 bases between them. Germline V gene data show CDR1 as SEHNR and CDR2 as FQNEAQ (reference sequence). DNA for the CDR3: TGTGCCAGCAGCTTAGGGGGGACCCAGTACTTC. Its translation: CASSLGGTQYF.

This clonotype appeared a single time. A far larger clone is one base from this, pointing to a likely read error. This chain joins TRBV6-1 and TRBJ2-7, with D perhaps being TRBD1 or TRBD2 (7 bases each). Trimming cost V 10 bases and J 3 bases, with 22 bases left between them. Germline V gene data show CDR1 as MNHNS and CDR2 as SASEGT. This CDR3 region has 15 residues. The CDR3 reads CAISTPDRDYYEQYF. The CDR3 DNA reads as TGTGCCATCAGCACACCCGACAGGGACTACTACGAGCAGTACTTC.

Comment on this clonotype: This probably arose from a read error, given a far larger clone one base away. The chain uses TRBV6-4 and TRBJ1-6, with no clear D. The length of the CDR3 is 16 residues. The germline V gene has CDR1 MRHNA and CDR2 SNTAGT. The CDR3 DNA is TGTGCCAGCAGTTACTCCGGGTGGCACAATAATTCACCCCTCCACTTT. This gives the protein CASSYSGWHNNSPLHF.

Ten or more counts support this clonotype. This sequence joins TRBV10-3 and TRBJ2-3; 7 bases map to TRBD1. The CDR3 covers 13 residues. With 6 bases clipped from V and 3 bases from J, the junction kept 3 bases outside the gene matches. Germline assignment: CDR1 ENHRY and CDR2 SYGVKD. The CDR3 sequence is CAIRGQQTDTQYF. The CDR3 DNA is TGTGCCATCAGGGGACAGCAGACAGATACGCAGTATTTT.

Ten or more counts support this clonotype. The genes are TRBV12-3 or TRBV12-4 and TRBJ1-1, with D uncertain. Trimming took 7 bases from V and 4 from J, leaving 16 bases between them. The CDR3 extends over 14 amino acids. The CDR3, as DNA: TGTGCCAGCACCTCTCAAGGCGAGGCCACTGAAGCTTTCTTT. This sequence encodes CASTSQGEATEAFF.

This clonotype came up many times. The chain uses TRBV3-1 and TRBJ2-4; 7 bases align to TRBD1. The CDR3 has 15 residues. Germline CDR1 LGHDT, CDR2 YNNKEL (reference sequence). With V trimmed by 3 bases and J by 2 bases, 4 bases remained unmatched. CDR3 coding DNA: TGTGCCAGCAGCCAGTGGGACAGTTCCAAAAACATTCAGTACTTC. It specifies CASSQWDSSKNIQYF. The complete variable domain, with remaining parts taken from reference TRBV3-1 and TRBJ2-4, reads DTAVSQTPKYLVTQMGNDKSIKCEQNLGHDTMYWYKQDSKKFLKIMFSYNNKELIINETVPNRFSPKSPDKAHLNLHINSLELGDSAVYFCASSQWDSSKNIQYFGAGTRLSVL.

The rearrangement uses TRBV5-6 and TRBJ2-5, with D hard to call. V dropped 0 bases and J dropped 1 base, with 4 bases sitting between them. The CDR3 sequence is 13 residues long. Germline CDR1 SGHDT, CDR2 YYEEEE. The CDR3 here is CASSLVSQETQYF. The DNA of the CDR3 is TGTGCCAGCAGCTTGGTTAGCCAAGAGACCCAGTACTTC.

This clonotype has a count of ten or more. This rearrangement joins TRBV6-1 to TRBJ1-3, with 7 bases aligning to TRBD1. J was trimmed by 0 bases and V by 6 bases; bases with no gene match: 5. Germline V CDR1 and CDR2: MNHNS, SASEGT. The CDR3 has 15 amino acids. The CDR3 protein is CASSPTGHSGNTIYF. In DNA, the CDR3 is TGTGCCAGCAGCCCGACAGGGCACTCTGGAAACACCATATATTTT.

The chain uses TRBV3-1 and TRBJ2-3; 9 positions match TRBD1. The germline gives CDR1 LGHDT, CDR2 YNNKEL (reference sequence). Trimming took 1 base from V and 2 from J; bases not matched to a gene: 7. The length of the CDR3 is 17 residues. CDR3: CASSQGGQGYYTDTQYF. The CDR3 bases are TGTGCCAGCAGCCAAGGAGGACAGGGGTACTACACAGATACGCAGTATTTT.

This clonotype was detected ten times or more. The V and J genes are TRBV20-1 and TRBJ2-2; 10 nucleotides agree with TRBD2. The CDR3 loop spans 17 amino acids. CDR1 is DFQATT, CDR2 SNEGSKA, per germline (reference sequence). Trimming cost V 0 bases and J 4 bases; bases outside gene matches: 8. CDR3 in amino acids: CSARDGVAGGGTGELFF. Written as DNA, the CDR3 is TGCAGTGCTAGAGATGGGGTAGCGGGGGGTGGCACCGGGGAGCTGTTTTTT.

The sample holds many counts of this clonotype. The chain recombines TRBV2 with TRBJ2-5; D perhaps matches TRBD1 (6 bases). CDR1 is SNHLY and CDR2 is FYNNEI in the germline V gene. The CDR3 contains 15 residues. V was cut by 7 bases and J by 5 bases, with 20 bases left in between. CDR3 nucleotides: TGTGCCAGCATGGAGGACAAGGGGGTGGGGGAGACCCAGTACTTC. It encodes CASMEDKGVGETQYF. Looking up the rest from reference TRBV2 and TRBJ2-5 gives the full variable domain: EPEVTQTPSHQVTQMGQEVILRCVPISNHLYFYWYRQILGQKVEFLVSFYNNEISEKSEIFDDQFSVERPDGSNFTLKIRSTKLEDSAMYFCASMEDKGVGETQYFGPGTRLLVL.

This clonotype was seen at least ten times. The chain is built from TRBV27 and TRBJ2-1; D unclear. V dropped 0 bases and J dropped 0 bases, with 9 bases sitting between them. The CDR3 loop spans 16 amino acids. CDR1 is MNHEY, CDR2 SMNVEV, per germline (reference sequence). This chain's CDR3 is CASSLSVSISYNEQFF. The CDR3 DNA follows: TGTGCCAGCAGTTTATCGGTCTCGATCTCCTACAATGAGCAGTTCTTC.

This clonotype was recorded many times. The genes are TRBV6-1 and TRBJ1-5, with 9 nucleotides matching TRBD1. Unmatched junction bases numbered 5, after V lost 8 bases and J lost 6 bases. Germline V CDR1 and CDR2: MNHNS, SASEGT. The CDR3 has 13 residues. The CDR3 sequence: CASWTGVGQPQHF. DNA of the CDR3: TGTGCCAGCTGGACAGGGGTCGGTCAGCCCCAGCATTTT.

The chain joins TRBV11-2 to TRBJ2-1; D not certain. Trimming took off 1 base at V and 4 bases at J, with 8 bases between the two ends. Germline-derived CDR1 and CDR2 are SGHAT and FQNNGV. CDR3 length equals 14 residues. The chain's CDR3 is CASSLGGRYNEQFF. In DNA form, the CDR3 reads TGTGCCAGCAGCTTAGGAGGTAGATACAATGAGCAGTTCTTC.

Only one count was recorded for this clonotype. At one boundary the junction diverges from the germline segment, which might be a read error. The chain combines TRBV20-1 with TRBJ2-1, with no clear D. This CDR3 contains 14 residues. The V gene's germline CDR1 is DFQATT and CDR2 SNEGSKA (reference sequence). CDR3 protein: CSSSLRAKYNQQFF. The CDR3 DNA sequence: TGCAGTTCTAGTCTGAGAGCTAAGTACAATCAGCAGTTCTTC.

In its sample, this clonotype was seen many times. The rearrangement links TRBV5-1 to TRBJ2-1; 10 bases are a match to TRBD1. Trimming took 0 bases from V and 12 from J; bases not matched to a gene: 15. Looked up from germline, CDR1 is SGHRS and CDR2 is YFSETQ. The CDR3 consists of 17 residues. This CDR3 reads CASSLDPGTGVTGGQFF. The CDR3 nucleotides read TGCGCCAGCAGCTTGGACCCCGGGACAGGGGTTACGGGGGGGCAGTTCTTC.

At least ten counts were recorded for this clonotype. The CDR3 loop is CSARPSGKYNEQFF. DNA for the CDR3: TGCAGTGCTAGGCCTAGCGGGAAATACAATGAGCAGTTCTTC. The chain links TRBV20-1 to TRBJ2-1; 9 nucleotides align to TRBD2. Per germline, CDR1 DFQATT and CDR2 SNEGSKA (reference sequence). V dropped 3 bases and J dropped 4; count of bases not matched to a gene: 4. CDR3 length: 14 residues.